This passage covers 7 T cell receptor beta chains from one sample sequenced in a study of blood T cell repertoires in COVID-19. Profiling relied on immunoSEQ multiplex PCR, and the TCRdb table lists in-frame clones only, not all of them. This table holds fewer than 700,000 clones, 70% to 90% found once. The sample was peripheral blood. The receptors were sampled from a woman aged 45-59 years with COVID-19, enrolled during active disease.

This rearrangement joins TRBV29-1 to TRBJ1-1, with 8 nucleotides matching TRBD1. This CDR3 region has 13 residues. Germline V gene data show CDR1 as SQVTM and CDR2 as ANQGSEA. V lost 7 bases, J lost 4 bases, and 8 bases stayed unmatched. As DNA, the CDR3 is TGCAGCGCAAACAGGGGGTTAGGCACTGAAGCTTTCTTT. Protein product: CSANRGLGTEAFF.

This chain uses TRBV11-2 with TRBJ2-2, with 8 nucleotides matching TRBD1. The trim removed 5 bases at V and 4 bases at J, leaving 6 bases unmatched. The CDR3 has 15 amino acids. Germline CDR1 reads SGHAT; CDR2 reads FQNNGV. The CDR3, as DNA: TGTGCCAGCAGCAATCTTGGACAGGGCACCGGGGAGCTGTTTTTT. Translation gives CASSNLGQGTGELFF.

The chain combines TRBV3-1 (or the pseudogene TRBV3-2) with TRBJ1-5, with D perhaps matching TRBD1 (5 bases). Germline V gene sequence: CDR1 LGHDT, CDR2 YNNKEL (reference sequence). V was cut by 5 bases and J by 0 bases, with 20 bases left in between. The CDR3 runs 18 residues. CDR3 sequence (DNA): TGTGCCAGCAGCGAGACTCGAGGGAGGGGAGATAGCAATCAGCCCCAGCATTTT. Protein sequence: CASSETRGRGDSNQPQHF.

The V call is TRBV13, the J call TRBJ1-2; 7 positions agree with TRBD1. With 3 bases clipped from V and 7 bases from J, the junction kept 8 bases outside the gene matches. CDR1 PRHDT and CDR2 FYEKMQ come from the germline V gene (reference sequence). The CDR3 sequence is 14 residues long. The CDR3 coding sequence is TGTGCCAGCAGCTTCGTAAGGGGGCTGGCTGGCTACACCTTC. Translating gives CASSFVRGLAGYTF. The entire variable domain, with the rest obtained from reference TRBV13 and TRBJ1-2, is as follows: AAGVIQSPRHLIKEKRETATLKCYPIPRHDTVYWYQQGPGQDPQFLISFYEKMQSDKGSIPDRFSAQQFSDYHSELNMSSLELGDSALYFCASSFVRGLAGYTFGSGTRLTVV.

This clone appeared once. At one end, the junction sequence differs from germline, possibly due to a read error. The rearrangement links TRBV19 to TRBJ2-1; 7 bases are a match to TRBD2. The CDR3 is 12 amino acids. Germline CDR1 is LNHDA and CDR2 is SQIVND (reference sequence). The CDR3 nucleotides are TGTGCCAGTAGTATAGGAGGACTAGTAGTCGTCTTC. Encoded protein: CASSIGGLVVVF.

This chain uses TRBV25-1 with TRBJ2-5, with D possibly TRBD2 on 7 matching bases. The germline V gene has CDR1 MGHDK and CDR2 SYGVNS. Trimming took 2 bases from V and 6 from J, leaving 10 bases between them. The CDR3 runs 13 residues. The CDR3 region is CASSEAGAQTQYF. The CDR3 bases are TGTGCCAGCAGTGAAGCGGGGGCACAGACCCAGTACTTC.

This clone appeared a few times. The chain uses TRBV29-1 and TRBJ1-2, with D perhaps matching TRBD1 (5 bases). CDR1 SQVTM and CDR2 ANQGSEA come from the germline V gene. This CDR3 spans 12 amino acids. V dropped 7 bases and J dropped 3 bases, with 12 bases sitting between them. The CDR3 protein is CSGLGGDYGYTF. DNA of the CDR3: TGCAGCGGATTGGGAGGGGACTATGGCTACACCTTC.